This entry lists 23 T cell receptor beta chains sequenced from one sample in a study of cytotoxic CD8 clonotypes in ibrutinib-treated CLL. Clones were read by immunoSEQ multiplex PCR, and TCRdb kept only the in-frame ones, dropping some. Of about 49,000 clones listed, approximately 50% were seen once; the top ten hold approximately 29%. The sample was PBMCs, taken after 12 months of ibrutinib treatment. The receptors derive from a human donor with chronic lymphocytic leukemia.

V and J are TRBV2 and TRBJ1-2; TRBD1 agrees at 8 bases. The CDR3 has 12 residues. Germline V lookup: CDR1 SNHLY, CDR2 FYNNEI. Trimming cost V 11 bases and J 7 bases; bases outside gene matches: 9. CDR3 loop: CAGGQGMAGYTF. Written as DNA, the CDR3 is TGTGCCGGAGGACAGGGCATGGCTGGCTACACCTTC. The variable domain in full, with the rest retrieved from reference TRBV2 and TRBJ1-2, is EPEVTQTPSHQVTQMGQEVILRCVPISNHLYFYWYRQILGQKVEFLVSFYNNEISEKSEIFDDQFSVERPDGSNFTLKIRSTKLEDSAMYFCAGGQGMAGYTFGSGTRLTVV.

This clone was counted only a few times. The chain is built from TRBV28 and TRBJ2-5, with D perhaps TRBD1 or TRBD2 (5 bases each). Germline assignment: CDR1 MDHEN and CDR2 SYDVKM. V was shortened by 6 bases and J by 0 bases, with 11 bases between the two germline ends. The CDR3 covers 14 residues. CDR3 sequence: CASSFGGNQETQYF. CDR3 DNA sequence: TGTGCCAGCAGCTTTGGGGGAAACCAAGAGACCCAGTACTTC.

V and J are TRBV5-1 and TRBJ2-7, with D possibly TRBD1 on 5 matching bases. This CDR3 region has 13 residues. V was cut by 3 bases and J by 5 bases, with 12 bases left in between. Germline V gives CDR1 SGHRS, CDR2 YFSETQ. The CDR3 DNA sequence: TGCGCCAGCAGCTACCTGACAGAGAACGAGCAGTACTTC. This codes for CASSYLTENEQYF. The full variable domain, with the rest looked up from reference TRBV5-1 and TRBJ2-7, is KAGVTQTPRYLIKTRGQQVTLSCSPISGHRSVSWYQQTPGQGLQFLFEYFSETQRNKGNFPGRFSGRQFSNSRSEMNVSTLELGDSALYLCASSYLTENEQYFGPGTRLTVT.

In this sample, this clone turned up many times. The rearrangement uses TRBV6-4 and TRBJ1-6; 9 bases line up with TRBD1. The CDR3 has 21 residues. The ends lost 0 bases at V and 10 bases at J; junction bases unmatched: 22. In germline, CDR1 is MRHNA, CDR2 SNTAGT. As DNA, the CDR3 is TGTGCCAGCAGTGACTCTGGTTTTGGCCATATACGGACAGGGGACGTGTCACCCCTCCACTTT. Its translation is CASSDSGFGHIRTGDVSPLHF.

This clone was observed a single time. This chain connects TRBV7-8 to TRBJ2-3; the D call may be TRBD1 or TRBD2 (5 bases each). This CDR3 contains 15 residues. Germline-derived CDR1 and CDR2 are SGHVS and FQNEAQ. V shed 2 bases and J shed 0 bases, with 9 bases lying between them. CDR3 DNA: TGTGCCAGCAGCTTACTGTGGGGGAGCACAGATACGCAGTATTTT. Translating gives CASSLLWGSTDTQYF.

The chain has TRBV20-1 and TRBJ2-7; D unresolved. The V end was cut by 6 bases, the J end by 6 bases, with 9 bases between. The germline gives CDR1 DFQATT, CDR2 SNEGSKA (reference sequence). The CDR3 spans 10 residues. The CDR3 loop reads CSASRGEQYF. The CDR3 DNA reads TGCAGTGCGTCCAGAGGCGAGCAGTACTTC.

This clone was seen only once. The chain carries TRBV7-8 and TRBJ1-2, with TRBD1 identical over 10 bases. The CDR3 has 13 residues. V lost 4 bases, J lost 5 bases, and 1 base stayed unmatched. Germline lookup yields CDR1 SGHVS and CDR2 FQNEAQ. The CDR3 bases are TGTGCCAGCAGCTCGGACAGGGGGTATGGCTACACCTTC. Translation: CASSSDRGYGYTF.

The V call is TRBV18, the J call TRBJ1-1, with D uncertain. Germline V gives CDR1 KGHSH, CDR2 LQKENI. CDR3 size: 15 residues. The V end lost 4 bases, the J end lost 1 base, and 13 bases lay between the germline ends. The CDR3: CASSRDRRPNTEAFF. The CDR3 DNA sequence: TGTGCCAGCTCACGAGACCGACGGCCGAACACTGAAGCTTTCTTT.

The rearrangement uses TRBV10-3 and TRBJ2-1; a possible D gene is TRBD1 (7 bases). The CDR3 is 13 residues long. Germline V gene data show CDR1 as ENHRY and CDR2 as SYGVKD. V lost 4 bases to trimming and J lost 6 bases, with 10 bases between them. The CDR3 DNA is TGTGCCATCAGTGTTCAGGGGGGCAATGAGCAGTTCTTC. Protein: CAISVQGGNEQFF.

V is TRBV9 and J is TRBJ2-7; D may be TRBD1 (6 bases). The V end lost 3 bases, the J end lost 2 bases, and 12 bases lay between the germline ends. Germline CDR1 and CDR2: SGDLS and YYNGEE. The CDR3 covers 14 residues. The CDR3 is CASSERTGPYEQYF. For the CDR3, the DNA is TGTGCCAGCAGCGAAAGAACAGGGCCCTACGAGCAGTACTTC.

This clone was counted between two and nine times. V gene TRBV10-1 combines with J gene TRBJ2-3, with D tentatively TRBD2 (5 bases). The CDR3 is 14 amino acids. CDR1 and CDR2 (germline): WNHNN, SYGVQD (reference sequence). V dropped 3 bases and J dropped 9 bases, with 16 bases sitting between them. The CDR3 DNA sequence: TGCGCCAGCAGTGATGGTTCCCCCACGGGGACGCAGTATTTT. Its translation: CASSDGSPTGTQYF.

Only a few counts were recorded for this clone. V and J are TRBV18 and TRBJ1-1; D remains ambiguous. Trimming took 0 bases from V and 0 from J, leaving 2 bases between them. The germline V gene encodes CDR1 KGHSH and CDR2 LQKENI. This CDR3 has 13 residues. The CDR3 DNA follows: TGTGCCAGCTCACCACCCATGAACACTGAAGCTTTCTTT. It is translated as CASSPPMNTEAFF.

The CDR3 here is CASSLVTGSNQPQHF. CDR3 bases: TGTGCCAGCAGCTTAGTCACGGGGAGCAATCAGCCCCAGCATTTT. The chain combines TRBV11-2 with TRBJ1-5; D remains ambiguous. The germline CDR1 and CDR2 sequences are SGHAT and FQNNGV. CDR3 length: 15 amino acids. Trimming removed 1 base at V and 1 base at J, with 8 bases between.

V is TRBV28 and J is TRBJ2-7; 8 nucleotides match TRBD1. V was pared by 5 bases and J by 3 bases, with 6 bases of the junction left unmatched. In germline, CDR1 is MDHEN, CDR2 SYDVKM. This CDR3 region has 14 residues. The CDR3: CASSPDRGLYEQYF. The DNA of the CDR3 is TGTGCCAGCAGTCCTGACAGGGGACTCTACGAGCAGTACTTC.

The V and J genes are TRBV6-5 and TRBJ2-6, with a weak D call TRBD1 (6 bases). The CDR3 has 15 amino acids. Germline-derived CDR1 and CDR2 are MNHEY and SVGAGI. V was shortened by 6 bases and J by 0 bases, with 9 bases between the two germline ends. This CDR3 is CASRMDSSGANVLTF. The CDR3 DNA is TGTGCCAGCAGAATGGACAGCTCTGGGGCCAACGTCCTGACTTTC.

This clone was picked up many times. One end of the junction varies from germline; a read error may be responsible. CDR3 bases: TGTGCCAGCAGCTTAGACGGGAACTATGGCTACACCTTC. It codes for CASSLDGNYGYTF. This chain joins TRBV5-3 and TRBJ1-2; D not resolved. TRBV5-3 is designated an ORF whose function remains uncertain. The CDR3 runs 13 residues.

This clone has just one count. J is TRBJ2-5 and V is TRBV9; perhaps TRBD1 as D (5 bases). Germline assignment: CDR1 SGDLS and CDR2 YYNGEE. This CDR3 comprises 14 residues. Trimming pared 2 bases from V and 1 base from J, leaving 9 bases between. This CDR3 is CASSVGQGQETQYF. The CDR3 coding sequence is TGTGCCAGCAGCGTGGGCCAGGGCCAAGAGACCCAGTACTTC.

This rearrangement joins TRBV6-6 to TRBJ2-5; 8 bases fit TRBD1. This CDR3 has 14 amino acids. V lost 6 bases and J lost 4; bases outside the gene matches: 7. CDR1 and CDR2 (germline): MNHNY, SVGAGI (reference sequence). CDR3 DNA sequence: TGTGCCAGCAGGTGGGACAGGAGGCCAGAGACCCAGTACTTC. As protein: CASRWDRRPETQYF.

This clone has a count of ten or more. This chain joins TRBV28 and TRBJ1-2; TRBD1 matches 11 bases. Trimming removed 6 bases from V and 2 bases from J; junction bases left unmatched: 11. There are 17 residues in the CDR3. In germline, CDR1 is MDHEN, CDR2 SYDVKM. CDR3 in DNA: TGTGCCAGCAGACCCCCGCTAGGACAGGGGGCCAACTATGGCTACACCTTC. Translating gives CASRPPLGQGANYGYTF.

The chain recombines TRBV7-2 with TRBJ2-1; D may be TRBD1 (6 bases). V lost 3 bases and J 3 bases, leaving 12 bases between the germline ends. Germline V gene lookup returns CDR1 SGHTA and CDR2 FQGNSA. The CDR3 is made up of 15 amino acids. The CDR3 spells CASSFGQILYNEQFF. In nucleotides, the CDR3 is TGTGCCAGCAGCTTCGGACAGATTCTCTACAATGAGCAGTTCTTC.

Regarding this clone: The identical CDR3 is also encoded by other nucleotide sequences in the sample. This chain uses TRBV2 with TRBJ2-7; possibly TRBD1 or TRBD2 for D (6 bases each). The CDR3 extends over 14 amino acids. In germline, CDR1 is SNHLY, CDR2 FYNNEI. Trimming cost V 10 bases and J 1 base, with 17 bases left between them. The CDR3 sequence is CATGGGGGSYEQYF. The CDR3 DNA sequence: TGTGCCACCGGGGGAGGAGGGGGGTCCTACGAGCAGTACTTC.

The chain uses TRBV10-3 and TRBJ2-7, with 9 bases matching TRBD2. The CDR3 runs 13 residues. The ends lost 6 bases at V and 2 bases at J; junction bases unmatched: 2. Germline V gene lookup returns CDR1 ENHRY and CDR2 SYGVKD. The chain's CDR3 is CAIRSGRTYEQYF. CDR3 coding DNA: TGTGCCATCAGGAGCGGGAGGACCTACGAGCAGTACTTC.

The chain uses TRBV7-9 and TRBJ2-3; a weak D match, TRBD2 (5 bases). CDR1 is SEHNR, CDR2 FQNEAQ, per germline (reference sequence). The CDR3 covers 15 residues. V lost 2 bases, J lost 6 bases, and 15 bases lay in between. CDR3 sequence: CASSLNADWRDTQYF. DNA of the CDR3: TGTGCCAGCAGCTTAAATGCCGACTGGAGGGATACGCAGTATTTT.